A single sample gave rise to the 20 T cell receptor beta chains below, sequenced in a study of T cells expressing NK-cell markers. From its re-call of the 5' RACE reads, TCRdb lists each CDR3 protein once, without DNA. This sample's table has 140,000 or so distinct CDR3 sequences. Sequencing was done on a sample of blood T cells: a sorted CD56 or NKG2C T cell subset, CD4+ or CD8+ T cells, or bulk PBMC T cells (not recorded which). All receptors derive from a man younger than 35 in good health.

V and J are TRBV19 and TRBJ2-3; TCRdb reports TRBD2, a call that lacks DNA to check it against. This CDR3 comprises 15 residues. The germline gives CDR1 LNHDA, CDR2 SQIVND (reference sequence). CDR3 region: CASSPGLASPDTQYF.

The chain carries TRBV7-2 and TRBJ2-7; without DNA, the TCRdb call of TRBD1 cannot be checked. Per germline, CDR1 SGHTA and CDR2 FQGNSA. This CDR3 has 16 amino acids. CDR3 region: CASSLVIGTPSYEQYF.

The genes are TRBV9 and TRBJ2-1; TCRdb returns TRBD2, unconfirmable since there is no DNA. Looked up from germline, CDR1 is SGDLS and CDR2 is YYNGEE. The CDR3 spans 13 residues. The CDR3 protein is CASGSGSNNEQFF.

J is TRBJ2-1 and V is TRBV5-1; TCRdb's D call, TRBD1, is unchecked because there is no DNA. The CDR3 is 13 residues long. Germline CDR1 and CDR2: SGHRS and YFSETQ. CDR3 region: CASSYETGNEQFF.

J is TRBJ2-3 and V is TRBV11-2; TCRdb returns TRBD2, unconfirmable since there is no DNA. The CDR3 contains 18 residues. The germline gives CDR1 SGHAT, CDR2 FQNNGV. The CDR3 is CASSLVPPSLGHTDTQYF.

The chain employs TRBV6-1 and TRBJ2-6. CDR3 size: 14 residues. CDR1 and CDR2 (germline): MNHNS, SASEGT. The CDR3 is CASSGSSGANVLTF.

The chain employs TRBV7-9 and TRBJ2-1; the TCRdb D gene call, TRBD2, has no DNA to confirm it. The CDR3 has 17 amino acids. From germline, CDR1 is SEHNR and CDR2 FQNEAQ (reference sequence). CDR3 sequence reads: CASSVIRAGLSYNEQFF.

J is TRBJ2-2 and V is TRBV6-6; the D gene TCRdb calls, TRBD1, cannot be checked with no DNA. The germline V gene has CDR1 MNHNY and CDR2 SVGAGI (reference sequence). The CDR3 contains 13 residues. This chain's CDR3 is CASNEGATGELFF.

V and J are TRBV20-1 and TRBJ2-1; checking the TCRdb D call of TRBD2 is not possible without DNA. The CDR3 is made up of 17 amino acids. CDR1 DFQATT and CDR2 SNEGSKA come from the germline V gene (reference sequence). The CDR3 reads CSAEMIAAEWVDNEQFF.

The chain carries TRBV12-3 or TRBV12-4 and TRBJ2-3; TCRdb designates TRBD2, a call that cannot be tested without DNA. This CDR3 region has 15 residues. CDR3 sequence: CASRKLRVGTDTQYF.

CDR3 protein: CASSLAWTGVNSPLHF. The chain links TRBV7-2 to TRBJ1-6; TCRdb outputs TRBD1, but without DNA this stays unchecked. There are 16 residues in the CDR3. CDR1 is SGHTA, CDR2 FQGNSA, per germline.

V is TRBV11-1 and J is TRBJ2-1. CDR1 is SGHAT, CDR2 FQDESV, per germline (reference sequence). The CDR3 is 18 amino acids. The CDR3 region is CASSVLKNERSSYNEQFF.

The chain carries TRBV18 and TRBJ1-5; the D gene TCRdb calls, TRBD1, cannot be checked with no DNA. The CDR3 extends over 16 amino acids. The germline V gene has CDR1 KGHSH and CDR2 LQKENI. CDR3 amino acids: CASSSVTERPNQPQHF. Based on the CDR3 plus reference TRBV18 and TRBJ1-5, the full variable domain is NAGVMQNPRHLVRRRGQEARLRCSPMKGHSHVYWYRQLPEEGLKFMVYLQKENIIDESGMPKERFSAEFPKEGPSILRIQQVVRGDSAAYFCASSSVTERPNQPQHFGDGTRLSIL.

The chain carries TRBV13 and TRBJ2-5; without DNA, the TCRdb call of TRBD1 cannot be checked. The CDR3 is 14 amino acids. Per germline, CDR1 PRHDT and CDR2 FYEKMQ (reference sequence). CDR3 region: CASRKTGQKETQYF.

The rearrangement joins TRBV12-3 or TRBV12-4 to TRBJ2-3. The CDR3 covers 14 residues. CDR3 protein: CASTQSQTADTQYF.

The chain combines TRBV24-1 with TRBJ1-1. CDR1 is KGHDR and CDR2 is SFDVKD in the germline V gene. The CDR3 is made up of 13 amino acids. The chain's CDR3 is CATSAGLGTEAFF.

The chain recombines TRBV12-3 or TRBV12-4 with TRBJ2-1; TCRdb picks TRBD1, but there is no DNA to check that call. The CDR3 covers 13 residues. The CDR3 sequence is CASTLGMGRGQFF.

The chain couples TRBV4-2 to TRBJ1-1. There are 14 residues in the CDR3. The germline V gene has CDR1 LGHNA and CDR2 YNFKEQ. CDR3 in amino acids: CASSQDSGGYEAFF.

This sequence joins TRBV27 and TRBJ1-2; TCRdb selects TRBD1, and the lack of DNA leaves this call unchecked. Germline lookup yields CDR1 MNHEY and CDR2 SMNVEV (reference sequence). The CDR3 runs to 16 residues. The CDR3 sequence: CASSFLPGRGIYGYTF.

The chain combines TRBV11-1 with TRBJ2-5; the TCRdb D gene call, TRBD1, has no DNA to confirm it. The CDR3 consists of 16 residues. In germline, CDR1 is SGHAT, CDR2 FQDESV (reference sequence). The CDR3 spells CASSSPQRLRQETQYF.